The 7 T cell receptor beta chains presented below share a single source sample, sequenced in a study of blood T cell repertoires in COVID-19 (dated by TCRdb to 2018 to 2020). Library generation was performed with the immunoSEQ multiplex PCR assay. Imported from immuneACCESS, the table was reduced by TCRdb to in-frame sequences with V and J called. These copies leave out some clones; in studies compared against another copy, an unresolved V gene accounts for under half, and the cause of the remainder is not known. This sample holds roughly 130,000 clones; about four fifths were observed only once. Around an eighth of the sample rests with the top ten. The sample comprised peripheral blood. All receptors come from a young woman who had recovered from COVID-19.

The chain is built from TRBV9 and TRBJ1-1, with 12 nucleotides matching TRBD1. The CDR3 extends over 15 amino acids. CDR1 and CDR2 from the germline V gene are SGDLS and YYNGEE. The junction had 6 bases not matched to a gene; V was cut back by 6 bases and J by 3 bases. The CDR3: CASNEGQGAYTEAFF. CDR3 nucleotide sequence: TGTGCCAGCAATGAGGGACAGGGGGCCTACACTGAAGCTTTCTTT.

The chain is built from TRBV4-1 and TRBJ1-5; unclear D gene. CDR1 and CDR2 from the germline V gene are MGHRA and YSYEKL. Between the trimmed V and J ends, which lost 1 base and 3 bases, there was a span of 13 bases. This CDR3 has 16 residues. The DNA of the CDR3 is TGCGCCAGCAGCCAAGTTTATAGAGGACTCAATCAGCCCCAGCATTTT. It encodes CASSQVYRGLNQPQHF.

The J gene is TRBJ2-5, the V gene TRBV4-1, with TRBD2 matching over 9 bases. The V gene end was trimmed by 4 bases and the J gene end by 4 bases; junction bases not matched to a gene: 16. From germline, CDR1 is MGHRA and CDR2 YSYEKL. This CDR3 is built from 18 residues. CDR3 nucleotide sequence: TGCGCCAGCAGCCTAATATCGATAGCGGGAGCAGCAGGAGAGACCCAGTACTTC. As protein: CASSLISIAGAAGETQYF.

The chain is built from TRBV7-3 and TRBJ2-1; D ambiguous. The CDR3 has 15 residues. Germline V CDR1 and CDR2: SGHTA, FQGTGA. Deletions cut 0 bases from V and 6 bases from J, with 12 bases between. The CDR3 coding sequence is TGTGCCAGCAGCTTAACGTCCGGAGTCGGCAATGAGCAGTTCTTC. Translated, it gives CASSLTSGVGNEQFF.

The table lists this clone with a few counts. The chain recombines TRBV9 with TRBJ1-2; 7 bases agree with TRBD1. CDR1 and CDR2 from the germline V gene are SGDLS and YYNGEE. V trimming: 4 bases; J trimming: 1 base; junction bases outside the gene matches: 1. The CDR3 contains 13 residues. CDR3 DNA: TGTGCCAGCAGCTGGGACAGTAACTATGGCTACACCTTC. Protein sequence: CASSWDSNYGYTF.

This clone was found once. The V gene is TRBV2, the J gene TRBJ1-5, with D perhaps TRBD1 (6 bases). V gave up 5 bases and J gave up 8 bases, with 16 bases separating them. Germline-derived CDR1 and CDR2 are SNHLY and FYNNEI. The CDR3 loop spans 14 amino acids. The CDR3 region is CASSKQGFREPQHF. CDR3 nucleotides: TGTGCCAGCAGTAAACAGGGATTCAGGGAGCCCCAGCATTTT.

The chain employs TRBV18 and TRBJ2-7, with a weak D call TRBD1 (6 bases). CDR1 is KGHSH and CDR2 is LQKENI in the germline V gene. Trimming left V 3 bases short and J 0 bases short, with 9 bases between. The CDR3 is made up of 14 amino acids. CDR3 DNA: TGTGCCAGCTCACCTCAGGGGAACTCCTACGAGCAGTACTTC. It encodes CASSPQGNSYEQYF.